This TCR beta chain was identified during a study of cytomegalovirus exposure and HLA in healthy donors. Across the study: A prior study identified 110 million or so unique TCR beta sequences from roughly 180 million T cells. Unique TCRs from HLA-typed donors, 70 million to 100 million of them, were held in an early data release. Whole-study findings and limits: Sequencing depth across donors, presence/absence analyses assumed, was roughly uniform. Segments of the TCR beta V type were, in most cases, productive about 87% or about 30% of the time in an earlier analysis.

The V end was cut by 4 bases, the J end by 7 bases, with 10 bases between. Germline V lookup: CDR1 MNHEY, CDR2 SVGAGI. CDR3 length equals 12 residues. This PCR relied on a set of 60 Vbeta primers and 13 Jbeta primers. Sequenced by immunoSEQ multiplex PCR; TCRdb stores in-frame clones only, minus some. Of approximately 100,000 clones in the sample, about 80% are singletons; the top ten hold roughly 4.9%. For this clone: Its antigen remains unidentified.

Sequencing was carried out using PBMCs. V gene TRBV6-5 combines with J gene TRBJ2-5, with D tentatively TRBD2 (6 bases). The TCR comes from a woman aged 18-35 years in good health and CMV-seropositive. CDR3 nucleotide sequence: TGTGCCAGCAGTTCCTTGGAGGGGACCCAGTACTTC. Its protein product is CASSSLEGTQYF.